The present TCR beta chain was sequenced within a study of cytomegalovirus exposure and HLA in healthy donors. The CDR3 sequence is 15 residues long. Trimming removed 4 bases from V and 0 bases from J, with 12 bases in between. Germline V gene sequence: CDR1 SGHNT, CDR2 YYREEE (reference sequence). PCR amplification relied on 60 Vbeta primers (plus 13 Jbeta primers). Measured with immunoSEQ multiplex PCR; TCRdb has only the in-frame clones, and not every one. The table lists 200,000 to 250,000 clones, more than 60% of them singletons. Specimen: PBMCs. The chain is built from TRBV5-4 and TRBJ2-3; possibly TRBD2 for D (5 bases). The source is a young woman in good health and CMV-seronegative. CDR3 loop: CASSLMSGSTDTQYF. The CDR3 bases are TGTGCCAGCAGCCTGATGTCGGGAAGCACAGATACGCAGTATTTT. The full variable domain, its missing parts supplied by reference TRBV5-4 and TRBJ2-3, is ETGVTQSPTHLIKTRGQQVTLRCSSQSGHNTVSWYQQALGQGPQFIFQYYREEENGRGNFPPRFSGLQFPNYSSELNVNALELDDSALYLCASSLMSGSTDTQYFGPGTRLTVL.